The following is a T cell receptor beta chain sequence with its context. Its antigen remains unknown. cDNA synthesis used the whole RNA isolate, giving expressed TCRB sequences. Clones were sequenced by immunoSEQ multiplex PCR, and TCRdb holds only the in-frame ones, with some missing. The sample records 130,000 to 150,000 clones, more than 10% being singletons. This sample was taken from a study of beta chain features in type 1 diabetes. Broader study findings: The naive, central memory and Treg TCRB repertoires showed an apparent similarity that was greater among patients than among healthy donors. Shortening that was moderate but significant affected the TCRB CDR3s of Type 1 diabetes patients in all four CD4+ subsets.

The trim removed 5 bases at V and 8 bases at J, leaving 7 bases unmatched. The CDR3 totals 13 residues. Germline V CDR1 and CDR2: KGHSH, LQKENI. The chain employs TRBV18 and TRBJ1-2; 8 nucleotides agree with TRBD1. Sequences were obtained from central memory CD4+ T cells from blood. This sequence was found in a man aged 18 to 29 with type 1 diabetes. In DNA form, the CDR3 reads TGTGCCAGCTCAGGACAGGGAGACGGCGGCTACACCTTC. Amino acid sequence: CASSGQGDGGYTF.